This entry is about one T cell receptor (beta chain). Its antigen is undetermined. This specimen comes from a study of cytomegalovirus exposure and HLA in healthy donors. The PCR employed 60 Vbeta primers together with 13 Jbeta primers. TCRdb's table, derived via immunoSEQ multiplex PCR, lists solely in-frame clones and lacks some. The profile covers about 160,000 clones, with approximately 80% appearing a single time and around a tenth taken by the ten largest. Findings and limits, study-wide: Highest at DRB1 and lowest at HLA-C, TCR association rates differed among HLA loci in a later analysis. With high specificity and sensitivity, the classifier reportedly diagnosed cytomegalovirus status.

Germline values: CDR1 LNHDA, CDR2 SQIVND (reference sequence). The V gene end was trimmed by 5 bases and the J gene end by 7 bases; junction bases not matched to a gene: 10. This CDR3 spans 17 amino acids. This clonotype was sampled from a man aged 18 to 29 in good health and CMV-seropositive. Material: PBMCs. The chain links TRBV19 to TRBJ2-1; 14 nucleotides align to TRBD2. DNA for the CDR3: TGTGCCAGTAGTCGGACTAGCGGGGGGCGGGTAGGGAATGAGCAGTTCTTC. Translated: CASSRTSGGRVGNEQFF.